This entry lists 8 T cell receptor beta chains sequenced from one sample in a study of blood T cell repertoires in COVID-19. Profiled with immunoSEQ multiplex PCR; TCRdb holds only in-frame clones, not every one. The sample yields 50,000 to 65,000 clones, 92% seen once. The sequenced material came from peripheral blood. The receptor set was obtained from a man aged 45-60 years with active COVID-19.

V is TRBV19 and J is TRBJ2-3; 15 positions agree with TRBD2. Germline-derived CDR1 and CDR2 are LNHDA and SQIVND (reference sequence). The junction had 8 bases not matched to a gene; V was cut back by 5 bases and J by 8 bases. The CDR3 totals 16 residues. In DNA, the CDR3 is TGTGCCAGTAGTGCAGGGACTAGCGGGAGGTTCGGTACGCAGTATTTT. Its translation is CASSAGTSGRFGTQYF.

The V and J genes are TRBV2 and TRBJ1-1; D not resolved. With 0 bases removed from V and 5 bases from J, the gap between germline ends came to 7 bases. From germline, CDR1 is SNHLY and CDR2 FYNNEI. The CDR3 is 13 amino acids. CDR3 loop: CASSEAPRTEAFF. The CDR3 nucleotides read TGTGCCAGCAGTGAAGCTCCCAGAACTGAAGCTTTCTTT.

The chain employs TRBV7-2 and TRBJ2-2; no firm D call. The CDR3 covers 16 residues. V was cut by 0 bases and J by 2 bases, with 10 bases left in between. CDR1 and CDR2 (germline): SGHTA, FQGNSA. In DNA form, the CDR3 reads TGTGCCAGCAGCTTAGCGCACCTAACCAACACCGGGGAGCTGTTTTTT. Protein: CASSLAHLTNTGELFF.

This clone appeared a single time. The chain couples TRBV28 to TRBJ1-6, with TRBD1 matching over 9 bases. Trimming at V came to 6 bases and at J to 10 bases, leaving 4 bases not matched to a gene. The CDR3 length is 13 residues. Germline V gene sequence: CDR1 MDHEN, CDR2 SYDVKM. This chain's CDR3 is CASRDRGYSPLHF. CDR3 nucleotides: TGTGCCAGCAGGGACAGGGGTTACTCACCCCTCCACTTT.

The sample holds a few counts of this clone. The chain joins TRBV5-1 to TRBJ1-6; a possible D gene is TRBD1 (6 bases). Germline V lookup: CDR1 SGHRS, CDR2 YFSETQ. CDR3 length equals 15 residues. V dropped 5 bases and J dropped 5 bases, with 14 bases sitting between them. Here the CDR3 reads CASSPLDRNNSPLHF. CDR3 nucleotide sequence: TGCGCCAGCAGTCCCTTGGACAGAAATAATTCACCCCTCCACTTT.

For the CDR3, the DNA is TGTGCCAGCAGCGATACAGGGGCAAATCAGCCCCAGCATTTT. Translation: CASSDTGANQPQHF. The chain combines TRBV9 with TRBJ1-5; TRBD1 agrees at 7 bases. V lost 3 bases to trimming and J lost 4 bases; unmatched junction nucleotides: 4. Germline-derived CDR1 and CDR2 are SGDLS and YYNGEE. This CDR3 has 14 residues.

This clone was found once. V is TRBV9 and J is TRBJ2-1, with 9 bases matching TRBD2. This CDR3 has 14 amino acids. Trimming cost V 4 bases and J 3 bases; bases outside gene matches: 2. Germline V lookup: CDR1 SGDLS, CDR2 YYNGEE. The CDR3 region is CASSPTSGYNEQFF. CDR3 bases: TGTGCCAGCAGCCCGACTAGCGGCTACAATGAGCAGTTCTTC.

The rearrangement uses TRBV6-2 or TRBV6-3 and TRBJ2-7; tentatively, D is TRBD2 (6 bases). The CDR3 loop spans 13 amino acids. Per germline, CDR1 MNHEY and CDR2 SVGEGT. V was clipped by 0 bases and J by 4 bases, with 7 bases between them. DNA for the CDR3: TGTGCCAGCAGTTACTCGGAGGGATACGAGCAGTACTTC. This gives the protein CASSYSEGYEQYF.